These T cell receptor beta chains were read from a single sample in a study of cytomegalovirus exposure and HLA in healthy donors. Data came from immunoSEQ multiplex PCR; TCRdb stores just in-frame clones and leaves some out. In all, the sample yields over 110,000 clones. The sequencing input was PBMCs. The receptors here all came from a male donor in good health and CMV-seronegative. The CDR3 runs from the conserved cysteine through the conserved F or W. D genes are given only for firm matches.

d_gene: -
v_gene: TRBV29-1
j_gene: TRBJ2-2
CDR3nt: TGCAGCGCCGCGGGACCGGGCCGCGTTGGCACCGGGGAGCTGTTTTTT
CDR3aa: CSAAGPGRVGTGELFF

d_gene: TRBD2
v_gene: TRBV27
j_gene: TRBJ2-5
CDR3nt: TGTGCCAGCAGTTCGACCGGGACTAGCAAAGCCCAGTACTTC
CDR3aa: CASSSTGTSKAQYF

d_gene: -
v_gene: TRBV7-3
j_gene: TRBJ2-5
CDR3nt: TGTGCCAGCAGCTTAGTTGGGGGGTACCAAGAGACCCAGTACTTC
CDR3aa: CASSLVGGYQETQYF

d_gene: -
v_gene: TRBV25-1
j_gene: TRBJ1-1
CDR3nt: TGTGCCAGCAGTGAACGCGGGGAAGCTTTCTTT
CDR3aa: CASSERGEAFF

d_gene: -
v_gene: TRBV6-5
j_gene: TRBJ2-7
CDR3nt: TGTGCCAGCAGTTATAACTCCCACGAGCAGTACTTC
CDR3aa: CASSYNSHEQYF

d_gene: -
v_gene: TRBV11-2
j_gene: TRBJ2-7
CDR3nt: TGTGCCAGCAGCTTAGCCGAGACAGTCTACGAGCAGTACTTC
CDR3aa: CASSLAETVYEQYF

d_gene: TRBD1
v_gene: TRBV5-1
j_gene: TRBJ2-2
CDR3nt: TGCGCCAGCAGCTTTGGGGCAGGGGGCTATCGTCTTAACACCGGGGAGCTGTTTTTT
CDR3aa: CASSFGAGGYRLNTGELFF

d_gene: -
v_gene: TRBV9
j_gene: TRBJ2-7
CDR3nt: TGTGCCAGCAGCGTAGCAACAGGTTCCTCCTACGAGCAGTACTTC
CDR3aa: CASSVATGSSYEQYF

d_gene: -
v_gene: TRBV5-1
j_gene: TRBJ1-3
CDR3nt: TGCGCCAGCAGCTTGGAATTGATTACAGGGGGAAACACCATATATTTT
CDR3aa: CASSLELITGGNTIYF

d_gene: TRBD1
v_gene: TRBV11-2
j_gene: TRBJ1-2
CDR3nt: TGTGCCAGCATCCCGGACAGGAACTATGGCTACACCTTC
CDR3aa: CASIPDRNYGYTF

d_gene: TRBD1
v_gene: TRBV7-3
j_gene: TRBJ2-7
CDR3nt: TGTGCCAGCAGCCCCGGACAGGGGACGGGGTTCTACGAGCAGTACTTC
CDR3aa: CASSPGQGTGFYEQYF

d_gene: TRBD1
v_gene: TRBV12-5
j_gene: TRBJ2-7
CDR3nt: TGTGCTAGTGGTTCCTGGACAGGGGTTTCCTACGAGCAGTACTTC
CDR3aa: CASGSWTGVSYEQYF

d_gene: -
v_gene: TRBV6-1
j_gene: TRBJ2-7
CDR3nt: TGTGCCAGCAGTGAAAACTTCTCCTACGAGCAGTACTTC
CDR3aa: CASSENFSYEQYF

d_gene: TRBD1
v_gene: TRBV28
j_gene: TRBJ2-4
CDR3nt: TGTGCCAGCAGCCCTCGACAGGGGAGGGCCAAAAACATTCAGTACTTC
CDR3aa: CASSPRQGRAKNIQYF

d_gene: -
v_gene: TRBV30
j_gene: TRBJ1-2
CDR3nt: TGTGCCTGGGAACAGGACCTTACCTATGGCTACACCTTC
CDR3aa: CAWEQDLTYGYTF

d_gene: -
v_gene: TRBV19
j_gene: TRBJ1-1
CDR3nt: TGTGCCAGTAGTATAGCGGCAGGCGCGAACACTGAAGCTTTCTTT
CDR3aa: CASSIAAGANTEAFF

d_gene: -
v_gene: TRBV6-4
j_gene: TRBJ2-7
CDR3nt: TGTGCCAGCAGTCCAGAGAGCGTTTCCTACGAGCAGTACTTC
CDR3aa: CASSPESVSYEQYF

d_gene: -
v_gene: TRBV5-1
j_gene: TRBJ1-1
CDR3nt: TGCGCCAGCAGCGCGGGGATACGACAGATTATCATGAACACTGAAGCTTTCTTT
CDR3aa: CASSAGIRQIIMNTEAFF

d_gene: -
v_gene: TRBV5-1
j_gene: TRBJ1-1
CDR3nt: TGCGCCAGCAGCTTGGATACAGGGAGGGACACTGAAGCTTTCTTT
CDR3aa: CASSLDTGRDTEAFF

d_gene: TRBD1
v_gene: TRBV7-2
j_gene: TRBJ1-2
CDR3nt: TGTGCCAGCAGCTGGGACAGGGAAGGTGGCTACACCTTC
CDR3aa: CASSWDREGGYTF

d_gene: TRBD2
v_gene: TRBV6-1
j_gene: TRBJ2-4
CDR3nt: TGTGCCAGCTTACTCTGGGGGGGAAAAAATATTCAGTACTTC
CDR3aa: CASLLWGGKNIQYF

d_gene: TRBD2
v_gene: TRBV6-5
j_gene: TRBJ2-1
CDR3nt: TGTGCCAGCGGGGAGGGTTACAATGAGCAGTTCTTC
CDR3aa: CASGEGYNEQFF

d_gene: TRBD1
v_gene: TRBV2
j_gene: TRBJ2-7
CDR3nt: TGTGCCAGCAGTGGGGTAGGACAGGCCTACGAGCAGTACTTC
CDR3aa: CASSGVGQAYEQYF

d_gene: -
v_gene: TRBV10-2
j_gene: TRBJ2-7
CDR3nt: TGCGCCAGCAGCGAAATTTTTGGCACACACGGGTACGAGCAGTACTTC
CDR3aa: CASSEIFGTHGYEQYF

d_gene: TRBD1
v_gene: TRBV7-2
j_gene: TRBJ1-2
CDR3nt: TGTGCCAGCAGTTTTCGGACAGGGGGCGCCCACACCTTC
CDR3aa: CASSFRTGGAHTF

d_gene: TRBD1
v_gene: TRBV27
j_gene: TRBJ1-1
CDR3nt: TGTGCCAGCAGCTATGACAGGGGGAAGGGGAACACTGAAGCTTTCTTT
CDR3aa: CASSYDRGKGNTEAFF

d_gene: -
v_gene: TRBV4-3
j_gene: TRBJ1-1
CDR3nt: TGCGCCAGCAGCCAAGAAGGAGTTACTGAAGCTTTCTTT
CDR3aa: CASSQEGVTEAFF